The 30 T cell receptor beta chains in this list originate from one sample, sequenced in a study of shared clonotypes between healthy human individuals. Data came from immunoSEQ multiplex PCR; TCRdb stores just in-frame clones and leaves some out. Here the sample spans hundreds of thousands of clones, about two thirds being singletons. The sample was memory CD4+ T cells sorted from blood. Sample subset: CD45RA-negative fraction. The receptors originated from a woman aged 25 to 39 in good health.

Remarks on this clone: Other nucleotide sequences in the sample specify the same CDR3. The chain employs TRBV7-8 and TRBJ2-6; D unresolved. The CDR3 covers 14 residues. Germline V lookup: CDR1 SGHVS, CDR2 FQNEAQ. V was cut by 5 bases and J by 1 base, with 6 bases left in between. The CDR3 reads CASSPSSGANVLTF. CDR3 nucleotide sequence: TGTGCCAGCAGCCCCTCGTCTGGGGCCAACGTCCTGACTTTC.

This chain links TRBV5-4 with TRBJ1-2; D may be TRBD1 (6 bases). The CDR3 has 14 amino acids. Germline CDR1 and CDR2: SGHNT and YYREEE (reference sequence). V was trimmed by 2 bases and J by 6 bases, leaving 14 bases between them. The CDR3 DNA is TGTGCCAGCAGCTTTGGGCCGGGGGGCAATGGCTACACCTTC. Translation: CASSFGPGGNGYTF.

The V and J genes are TRBV19 and TRBJ2-2; 13 bases fit TRBD2. The J segment lost 7 bases and the V segment lost 3 bases, leaving 14 bases of the junction unmatched. The CDR3 runs 19 residues. Germline values: CDR1 LNHDA, CDR2 SQIVND (reference sequence). In nucleotides, the CDR3 is TGTGCCAGTAGTATCATTCGGACTAGCGGGAGTTTTAGGGACGGGGAGCTGTTTTTT. Protein product: CASSIIRTSGSFRDGELFF.

The chain is built from TRBV28 and TRBJ1-3; a weak D match, TRBD1 (5 bases). The CDR3 covers 18 residues. Trimming removed 4 bases from V and 0 bases from J, with 19 bases in between. CDR1 is MDHEN and CDR2 is SYDVKM in the germline V gene. CDR3 nucleotide sequence: TGTGCCAGCAGTTCCTGGGGGGACGCGAGGAACTCTGGAAACACCATATATTTT. Translating gives CASSSWGDARNSGNTIYF.

The chain has TRBV7-9 and TRBJ2-3; 12 bases match TRBD2. Looked up from germline, CDR1 is SEHNR and CDR2 is FQNEAQ (reference sequence). The V segment lost 3 bases and the J segment 4 bases; nucleotides outside the gene matches: 11. The CDR3 covers 18 residues. CDR3 in DNA: TGTGCCAGCAGCTTCCTTGGACTAGCGGGAAGATTCGCAGATACGCAGTATTTT. This sequence encodes CASSFLGLAGRFADTQYF.

The chain carries TRBV28 and TRBJ2-7, with a tentative D call TRBD2 (7 bases). This CDR3 is built from 16 residues. The germline gives CDR1 MDHEN, CDR2 SYDVKM. Trimming took off 1 base at V and 1 base at J, with 14 bases between the two ends. In nucleotides, the CDR3 is TGTGCCAGCAGTTTATACGGGGGGCGCGAATCCTACGAGCAGTACTTC. Translated: CASSLYGGRESYEQYF.

This chain links TRBV5-1 with TRBJ2-6; D gene uncertain. The ends were cut back, 1 base at V and 2 bases at J, with 10 bases in the middle. The CDR3 contains 16 residues. Germline V gene lookup returns CDR1 SGHRS and CDR2 YFSETQ. CDR3 sequence: CASSLSVSAGANVLTF. CDR3 DNA: TGCGCCAGCAGCTTGTCGGTTTCGGCTGGGGCCAACGTCCTGACTTTC.

The CDR3: CATSRFSGADPDQGYTF. CDR3 nucleotide sequence: TGTGCCACCAGCAGATTTAGTGGGGCAGACCCCGATCAGGGCTACACCTTC. This chain joins TRBV15 and TRBJ1-2; TRBD1 might be the D (5 bases). The CDR3 is made up of 17 amino acids. V was clipped by 2 bases and J by 8 bases, with 24 bases between them. CDR1 is LNHNV and CDR2 is YYDKDF in the germline V gene (reference sequence).

The chain recombines TRBV6-5 with TRBJ2-2, with D hard to call. Between the trimmed V and J ends, which lost 0 bases and 5 bases, there was a span of 7 bases. CDR3 length: 14 amino acids. Germline values: CDR1 MNHEY, CDR2 SVGAGI. In DNA form, the CDR3 reads TGTGCCAGCAGTTACTCGGGCCCAACCGGGGAGCTGTTTTTT. It codes for CASSYSGPTGELFF.

The chain has TRBV5-5 and TRBJ2-7, with 11 bases fitting TRBD2. The V gene end was trimmed by 4 bases and the J gene end by 7 bases; junction bases not matched to a gene: 13. CDR3 length equals 16 residues. Germline V gene sequence: CDR1 SGHKS, CDR2 YYEKEE (reference sequence). CDR3 nucleotides: TGTGCCAGCAGCAACCGTGGTAGCGGGAGGGCCTGGGAGCAGTACTTC. This translates into CASSNRGSGRAWEQYF.

This clone was detected only a few times. The DNA of the CDR3 is TGCGCCAGCAGTGAAGGACCAGGGGGAAAGGAGACCCAGTACTTC. Encoded protein: CASSEGPGGKETQYF. The chain joins TRBV4-1 to TRBJ2-5; TRBD1 aligns across 7 bases. This CDR3 is built from 15 residues. Germline trimming cut 6 bases from V and 5 bases from J; bases unmatched to any gene: 12. CDR1 is MGHRA, CDR2 YSYEKL, per germline.

The genes are TRBV28 and TRBJ2-7; the D gene could be TRBD1 or TRBD2 (5 bases each). Germline CDR1 reads MDHEN; CDR2 reads SYDVKM. V was pared by 6 bases and J by 1 base, with 16 bases between. This CDR3 is built from 15 residues. The CDR3 bases are TGTGCCAGCAGCGCGCCGGGACGAGGGTCCTACGAGCAGTACTTC. Protein: CASSAPGRGSYEQYF.

The rearrangement links TRBV6-1 to TRBJ2-4, with TRBD2 as a possible D gene (6 bases). The CDR3 totals 16 residues. In germline, CDR1 is MNHNS, CDR2 SASEGT. The V gene lost 4 bases and the J gene lost 8 bases, with 21 bases spanning the gap. CDR3 sequence reads: CASSGSKSGGRDIQYF. The CDR3 DNA sequence: TGTGCCAGCAGTGGTTCGAAAAGCGGAGGGCGGGACATTCAGTACTTC.

The chain combines TRBV5-4 with TRBJ2-7; D is undetermined. The germline V gene encodes CDR1 SGHNT and CDR2 YYREEE (reference sequence). V was pared by 4 bases and J by 1 base, with 9 bases between. The CDR3 is made up of 13 amino acids. The CDR3: CASSVTASYEQYF. CDR3 DNA: TGTGCCAGCAGCGTGACCGCATCCTACGAGCAGTACTTC.

A few counts support this clone. This chain joins TRBV28 and TRBJ2-3; 8 bases match TRBD1. The CDR3 has 13 residues. V lost 5 bases and J lost 7; bases outside the gene matches: 5. Germline-derived CDR1 and CDR2 are MDHEN and SYDVKM. The CDR3, as DNA: TGTGCCAGCAGTCTTCAGGGGGCTTATACGCAGTATTTT. This codes for CASSLQGAYTQYF.

The rearrangement joins TRBV28 to TRBJ2-6; 8 bases align to TRBD1. CDR3 length: 18 amino acids. The trim removed 5 bases at V and 0 bases at J, leaving 9 bases unmatched. From germline, CDR1 is MDHEN and CDR2 SYDVKM. CDR3 sequence (DNA): TGTGCCAGCAGTGCCGTGCAGGGGGCTGTCTCTGGGGCCAACGTCCTGACTTTC. It specifies CASSAVQGAVSGANVLTF.

This clone came up a few times. This sequence joins TRBV15 and TRBJ2-3; D remains unclear. The CDR3 is made up of 17 amino acids. V was pared by 0 bases and J by 2 bases, with 15 bases between. Per germline, CDR1 LNHNV and CDR2 YYDKDF (reference sequence). DNA for the CDR3: TGTGCCACCAGCAGAGATAAGGGCAATGTATTCACAGATACGCAGTATTTT. Protein product: CATSRDKGNVFTDTQYF.

Only one count was recorded for this clone. The rearrangement links TRBV25-1 to TRBJ2-1; 9 nucleotides align to TRBD1. The ends lost 8 bases at V and 10 bases at J; junction bases unmatched: 12. CDR1 is MGHDK and CDR2 is SYGVNS in the germline V gene. The CDR3 is 14 amino acids. The CDR3 sequence: CASSSGQGTDEQFF. The CDR3 nucleotides read TGTGCCAGCTCATCGGGACAGGGTACGGACGAGCAGTTCTTC.

The chain combines TRBV6-1 with TRBJ2-7; 7 nucleotides match TRBD2. J was trimmed by 1 base and V by 8 bases; bases with no gene match: 8. The germline gives CDR1 MNHNS, CDR2 SASEGT. This CDR3 comprises 14 residues. The CDR3 DNA sequence: TGTGCCAGCCGATCGCTAGCGGAATCCTACGAGCAGTACTTC. Translating gives CASRSLAESYEQYF.

The rearrangement joins TRBV5-6 to TRBJ2-3; 8 bases map to TRBD1. The V segment lost 2 bases and the J segment 5 bases; nucleotides outside the gene matches: 7. CDR1 and CDR2 from the germline V gene are SGHDT and YYEEEE. CDR3 length: 15 amino acids. In DNA, the CDR3 is TGTGCCAGCAGCTTCCTTGGACAGGGTGGAGATACGCAGTATTTT. Amino acids: CASSFLGQGGDTQYF.

The chain recombines TRBV25-1 with TRBJ2-7, with D unclear. Between the trimmed V and J ends, which lost 7 bases and 5 bases, there was a span of 12 bases. The CDR3 runs to 12 residues. Germline values: CDR1 MGHDK, CDR2 SYGVNS. CDR3 residues: CASMFGSNEQYF. As DNA, the CDR3 is TGTGCCAGCATGTTCGGTTCCAACGAGCAGTACTTC.

This chain connects TRBV7-9 to TRBJ2-1; no reliable D call. V lost 1 base, J lost 4 bases, and 2 bases lay in between. The CDR3 is 12 residues long. The germline CDR1 and CDR2 sequences are SEHNR and FQNEAQ (reference sequence). CDR3 DNA sequence: TGTGCCAGCAGCTTAGGTTACAATGAGCAGTTCTTC. This translates into CASSLGYNEQFF.

The chain uses TRBV27 and TRBJ2-1; possibly TRBD1 for D (5 bases). CDR1 is MNHEY, CDR2 SMNVEV, per germline (reference sequence). This CDR3 is 15 amino acids long. Between the trimmed V and J ends, which lost 6 bases and 2 bases, there was a span of 14 bases. The CDR3 nucleotides read TGTGCCAGCAGCTATAGGGGCCGAACCTACAATGAGCAGTTCTTC. Amino acids: CASSYRGRTYNEQFF.

V usage is TRBV9 and J usage is TRBJ1-4; TRBD1 might be the D (5 bases). CDR3 length: 15 amino acids. The germline CDR1 and CDR2 sequences are SGDLS and YYNGEE. Trimming cost V 4 bases and J 7 bases, with 17 bases left between them. CDR3 nucleotides: TGTGCCAGCAGCACCAGTTCGGGGACGGGTGAAAAACTGTTTTTT. This gives the protein CASSTSSGTGEKLFF.

V and J are TRBV6-6 and TRBJ2-7; 13 bases fit TRBD2. Unmatched junction bases numbered 10, after V lost 6 bases and J lost 5 bases. Germline values: CDR1 MNHNY, CDR2 SVGAGI (reference sequence). This CDR3 is 16 amino acids long. DNA of the CDR3: TGTGCCAGCAGCTCACCGGGACTAGCGGGATCCCACGAGCAGTACTTC. This sequence encodes CASSSPGLAGSHEQYF.

The chain has TRBV19 and TRBJ1-3; D possibly corresponds to TRBD1 (5 bases). The CDR3 totals 15 residues. The V end was cut by 7 bases, the J end by 3 bases, with 16 bases between. Germline-derived CDR1 and CDR2 are LNHDA and SQIVND (reference sequence). CDR3 sequence reads: CASTRDLRSGNTIYF. In DNA form, the CDR3 reads TGTGCCAGTACGCGGGACTTGAGAAGTGGAAACACCATATATTTT.

The table lists this clone with many counts. Other DNA sequences from this sample encode an identical CDR3 as well. The chain carries TRBV6-6 and TRBJ2-7, with D hard to call. Germline assignment: CDR1 MNHNY and CDR2 SVGAGI (reference sequence). The ends were cut back, 0 bases at V and 4 bases at J, with 7 bases in the middle. This CDR3 spans 13 amino acids. The CDR3 DNA reads TGTGCCAGCAGTTACTCGGCACGGTACGAGCAGTACTTC. Translating it yields CASSYSARYEQYF.

The rearrangement joins TRBV6-6 to TRBJ2-1; D might be TRBD2 (6 bases). CDR1 and CDR2 from the germline V gene are MNHNY and SVGAGI (reference sequence). The CDR3 is 16 residues long. Trimming took off 7 bases at V and 0 bases at J, with 16 bases between the two ends. CDR3 sequence reads: CASTRDSESSYNEQFF. The DNA of the CDR3 is TGTGCCAGCACCCGGGACTCCGAAAGCTCCTACAATGAGCAGTTCTTC.

This chain joins TRBV11-2 and TRBJ1-2; D is uncertain. V was pared by 5 bases and J by 6 bases, with 22 bases between. This CDR3 is 16 amino acids long. The germline CDR1 and CDR2 sequences are SGHAT and FQNNGV. Here the CDR3 reads CASSRTRALREHGYTF. CDR3 nucleotide sequence: TGTGCCAGCAGCCGGACCCGAGCCCTCAGAGAACATGGCTACACCTTC.

This clone was seen a handful of times. The chain links TRBV2 to TRBJ2-5; a possible D gene is TRBD2 (5 bases). The CDR3 runs to 12 residues. The germline V gene has CDR1 SNHLY and CDR2 FYNNEI. Between the trimmed V and J ends, which lost 2 bases and 8 bases, there was a span of 9 bases. The CDR3 here is CASSEPSSTQYF. In DNA, the CDR3 is TGTGCCAGCAGTGAACCTAGCAGCACCCAGTACTTC.